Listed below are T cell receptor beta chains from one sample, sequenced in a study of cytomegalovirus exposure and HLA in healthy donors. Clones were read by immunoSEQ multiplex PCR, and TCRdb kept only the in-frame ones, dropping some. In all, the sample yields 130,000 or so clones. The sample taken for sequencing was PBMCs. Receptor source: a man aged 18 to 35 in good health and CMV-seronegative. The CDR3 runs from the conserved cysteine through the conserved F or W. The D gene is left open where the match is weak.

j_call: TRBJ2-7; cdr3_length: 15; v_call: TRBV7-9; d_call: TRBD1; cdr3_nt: TGTGCCAGCAGCTGGGGACAGGGGCTAGGTTACGAGCAGTACTTC; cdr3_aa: CASSWGQGLGYEQYF
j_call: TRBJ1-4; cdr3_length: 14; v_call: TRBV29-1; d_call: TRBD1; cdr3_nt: TGCAGCGCCTCTTCCGGACAGGGACGTGAAAAACTGTTTTTT; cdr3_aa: CSASSGQGREKLFF
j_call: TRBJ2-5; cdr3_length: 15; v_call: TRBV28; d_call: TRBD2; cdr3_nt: TGTGCCAGCAGTCTCGGACTAGCGAGACTAGAGACCCAGTACTTC; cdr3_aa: CASSLGLARLETQYF
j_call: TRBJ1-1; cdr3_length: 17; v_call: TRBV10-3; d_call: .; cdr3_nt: TGTGCCATCAGTGGTCTCGGAGGGAACAGCGTGTTCACTGAAGCTTTCTTT; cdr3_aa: CAISGLGGNSVFTEAFF
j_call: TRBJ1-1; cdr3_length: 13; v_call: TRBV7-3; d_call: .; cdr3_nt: TGTGCCAGCAGCTTAACCATGAACACTGAAGCTTTCTTT; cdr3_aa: CASSLTMNTEAFF
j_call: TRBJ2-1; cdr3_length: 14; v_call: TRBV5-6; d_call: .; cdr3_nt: TGTGCCAGCAGCTTTAGACTAGCCTACAATGAGCAGTTCTTC; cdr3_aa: CASSFRLAYNEQFF
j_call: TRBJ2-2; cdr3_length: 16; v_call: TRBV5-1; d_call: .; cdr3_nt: TGCGCCAGCGCCCCCGGGACTCCATCGAACACCGGGGAGCTGTTTTTT; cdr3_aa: CASAPGTPSNTGELFF
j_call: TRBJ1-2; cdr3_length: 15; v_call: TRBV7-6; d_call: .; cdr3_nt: TGTGCCAGCAGCTTGATGCGCGGGACCGCGGATGGCTACACCTTC; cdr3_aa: CASSLMRGTADGYTF
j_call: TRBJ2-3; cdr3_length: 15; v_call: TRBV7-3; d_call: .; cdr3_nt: TGTGCCAGCAGTATAGACCCGCGGAGCACAGATACGCAGTATTTT; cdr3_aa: CASSIDPRSTDTQYF
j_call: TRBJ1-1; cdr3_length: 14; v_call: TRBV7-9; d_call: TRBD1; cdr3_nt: TGTGCCAGCAGCCAGGGACAGGGGAACACTGAAGCTTTCTTT; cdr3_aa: CASSQGQGNTEAFF
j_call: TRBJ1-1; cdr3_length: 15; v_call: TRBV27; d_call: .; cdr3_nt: TGTGCCAGCATGCGGGGCAGTAGCATGAACACTGAAGCTTTCTTT; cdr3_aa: CASMRGSSMNTEAFF
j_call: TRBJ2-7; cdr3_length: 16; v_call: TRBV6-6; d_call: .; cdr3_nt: TGTGCCAGCAGTTACAGTTTGGGGGGGCGATCCTACGAGCAGTACTTC; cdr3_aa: CASSYSLGGRSYEQYF
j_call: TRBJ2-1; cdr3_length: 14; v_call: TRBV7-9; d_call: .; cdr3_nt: TGTGCCAGCAGCTTAGTTATTATCAGGGAACGGCTGTTCTTC; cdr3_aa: CASSLVIIRERLFF
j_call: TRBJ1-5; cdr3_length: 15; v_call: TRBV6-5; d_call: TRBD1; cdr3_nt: TGTGCCAGCAGTTACGGACAGGGAGGCAATCAGCCCCAGCATTTT; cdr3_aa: CASSYGQGGNQPQHF
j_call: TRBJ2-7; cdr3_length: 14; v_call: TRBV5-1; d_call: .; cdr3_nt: TGCGCCAGCAGCTTGGAAGGGGCCCCCTACGAGCAGTACTTC; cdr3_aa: CASSLEGAPYEQYF
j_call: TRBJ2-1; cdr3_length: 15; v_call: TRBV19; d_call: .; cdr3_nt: TGTGCCAGTACCGCGAGCGGGGGACAGTACAATGAGCAGTTCTTC; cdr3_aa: CASTASGGQYNEQFF
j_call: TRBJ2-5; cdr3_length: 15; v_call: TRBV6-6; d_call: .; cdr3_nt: TGTGCCAGCAGTACCGGGACACCGAATCAAGAGACCCAGTACTTC; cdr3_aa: CASSTGTPNQETQYF
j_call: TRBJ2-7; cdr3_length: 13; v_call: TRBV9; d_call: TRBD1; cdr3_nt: TGTGCCAGCAGGGATGACAGGGACTACGAGCAGTACTTC; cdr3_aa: CASRDDRDYEQYF
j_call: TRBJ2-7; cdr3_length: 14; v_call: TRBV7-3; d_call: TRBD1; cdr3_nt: TGTGCCAGCGGATTAGAACAGGGGCGATACGAGCAGTACTTC; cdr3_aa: CASGLEQGRYEQYF
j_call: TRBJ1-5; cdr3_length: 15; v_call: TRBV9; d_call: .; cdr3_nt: TGTGCCAGCAGCGTAGATTGGGGGCGCAATCAGCCCCAGCATTTT; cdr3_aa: CASSVDWGRNQPQHF
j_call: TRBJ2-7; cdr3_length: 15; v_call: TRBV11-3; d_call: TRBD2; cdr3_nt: TGTGCCAGCAGCGTCTCGGGAGGGGTGGCCTACGAGCAGTACTTC; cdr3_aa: CASSVSGGVAYEQYF
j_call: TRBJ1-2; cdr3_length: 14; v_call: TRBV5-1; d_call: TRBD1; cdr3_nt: TGCGCCAGCAGCTTGGGACAGGGAAGGTATGGCTACACCTTC; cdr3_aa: CASSLGQGRYGYTF
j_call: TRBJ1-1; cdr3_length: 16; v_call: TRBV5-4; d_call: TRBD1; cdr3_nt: TGTGCCAGCAGCTTGGACTCCGGACAGGGAAACACTGAAGCTTTCTTT; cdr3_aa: CASSLDSGQGNTEAFF
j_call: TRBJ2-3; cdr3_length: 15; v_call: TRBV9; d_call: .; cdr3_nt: TGTGCCAGCAGCGTAGCAACAGGGTCCCCAGATACGCAGTATTTT; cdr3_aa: CASSVATGSPDTQYF
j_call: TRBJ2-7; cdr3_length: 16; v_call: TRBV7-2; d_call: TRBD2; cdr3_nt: TGTGCCAGCAGCTTACCAACTAGCGGGTTCTCCTACGAGCAGTACTTC; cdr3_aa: CASSLPTSGFSYEQYF
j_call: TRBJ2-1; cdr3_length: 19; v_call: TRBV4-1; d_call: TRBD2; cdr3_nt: TGCGCCAGCATGTCGTCGTGGCTAGCGGGACCTAGCTCCTACAATGAGCAGTTCTTC; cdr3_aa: CASMSSWLAGPSSYNEQFF
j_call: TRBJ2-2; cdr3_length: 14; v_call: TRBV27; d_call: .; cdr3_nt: TGTGCCAGCAGTTTAAGGCAGGGTCGCGGGGAGCTGTTTTTT; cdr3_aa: CASSLRQGRGELFF
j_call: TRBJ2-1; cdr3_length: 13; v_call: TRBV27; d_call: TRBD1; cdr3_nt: TGTGCCAGCAGTCTAGGGGGCGGGCTTGAGCAGTTCTTC; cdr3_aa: CASSLGGGLEQFF
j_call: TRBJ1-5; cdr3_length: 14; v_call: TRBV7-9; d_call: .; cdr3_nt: TGTGCCAGCAGCTTGAGCACGGGTAATCAGCCCCAGCATTTT; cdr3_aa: CASSLSTGNQPQHF
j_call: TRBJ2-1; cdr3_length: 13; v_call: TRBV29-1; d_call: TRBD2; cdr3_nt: TGCAGCGTCCTAGCGGGAGGGCCGAATGAGCAGTTCTTC; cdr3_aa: CSVLAGGPNEQFF
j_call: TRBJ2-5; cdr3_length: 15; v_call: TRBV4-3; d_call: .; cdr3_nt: TGCGCCAGCAGCCAAGAGCAGGGGTCGGGAGAGACCCAGTACTTC; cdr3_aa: CASSQEQGSGETQYF
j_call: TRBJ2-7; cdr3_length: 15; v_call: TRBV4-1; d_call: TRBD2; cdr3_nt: TGCGCCAGCAGCCTTAGCGGGCTAAGCTCCTACGAGCAGTACTTC; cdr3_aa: CASSLSGLSSYEQYF
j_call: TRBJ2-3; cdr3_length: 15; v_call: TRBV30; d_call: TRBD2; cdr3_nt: TGTGCCTGGACTAGCGGGGGGGCTAGCACAGATACGCAGTATTTT; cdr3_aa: CAWTSGGASTDTQYF
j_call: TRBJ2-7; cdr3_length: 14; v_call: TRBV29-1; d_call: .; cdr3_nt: TGCAGCGCCTTCCTAGCTCTAGCTAGTAGCGAGCAGTACTTC; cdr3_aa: CSAFLALASSEQYF
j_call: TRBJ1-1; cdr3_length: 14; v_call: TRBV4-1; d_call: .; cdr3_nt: TGCGCCAGCAGCGGCCGGACAGTTAACACTGAAGCTTTCTTT; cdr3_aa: CASSGRTVNTEAFF
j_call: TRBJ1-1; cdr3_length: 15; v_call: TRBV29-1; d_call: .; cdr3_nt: TGCAGCGTTGAGGGGGGGGCAGGGGCGAACACTGAAGCTTTCTTT; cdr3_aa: CSVEGGAGANTEAFF
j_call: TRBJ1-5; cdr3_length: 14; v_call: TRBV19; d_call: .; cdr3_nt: TGTGCCAGTAGTATAGCAGGGCTCGGGCAGCCCCAGCATTTT; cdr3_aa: CASSIAGLGQPQHF
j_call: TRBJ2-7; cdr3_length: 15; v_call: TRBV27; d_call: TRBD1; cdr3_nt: TGTGCCAGCAGTGCGGGACAGGGTGCTCCCTACGAGCAGTACTTC; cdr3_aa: CASSAGQGAPYEQYF
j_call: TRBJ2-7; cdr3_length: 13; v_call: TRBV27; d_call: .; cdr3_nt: TGTGCCAGCAGTTCCGCGCCGGCCTACGAGCAGTACTTC; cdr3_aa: CASSSAPAYEQYF
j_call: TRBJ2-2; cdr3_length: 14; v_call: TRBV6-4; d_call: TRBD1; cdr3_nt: TGTGCCAGCAGCACAGGGGGCACGACCGGGGAGCTGTTTTTT; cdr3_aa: CASSTGGTTGELFF
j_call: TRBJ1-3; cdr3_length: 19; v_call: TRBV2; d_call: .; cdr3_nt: TGTGCCAGCAGTGGGGGTAGGGCGGACGGACTCAAACCTAAAAACACCATATATTTT; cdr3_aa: CASSGGRADGLKPKNTIYF
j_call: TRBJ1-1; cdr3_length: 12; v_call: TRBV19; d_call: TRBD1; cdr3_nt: TGTGCCAGTAGTGCGACAGGGAGAAGAGCTTTCTTT; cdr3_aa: CASSATGRRAFF
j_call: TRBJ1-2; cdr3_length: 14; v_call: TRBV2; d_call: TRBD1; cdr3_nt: TGTGCCAGCAGGGATACAGGGGGCGATTGGGGCTACACCTTC; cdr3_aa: CASRDTGGDWGYTF
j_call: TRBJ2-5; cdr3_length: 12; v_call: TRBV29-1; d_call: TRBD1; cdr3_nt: TGCAGCGCGGGACAGGGCCAAGAGACCCAGTACTTC; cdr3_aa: CSAGQGQETQYF
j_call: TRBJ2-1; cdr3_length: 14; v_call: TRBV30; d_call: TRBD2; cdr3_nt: TGTGCCTGGGAGGGACTAGCGGGGGACAATGAGCAGTTCTTC; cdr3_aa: CAWEGLAGDNEQFF
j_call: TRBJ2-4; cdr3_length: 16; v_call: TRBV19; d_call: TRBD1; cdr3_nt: TGTGCCAGTAGTACTCTCGCCCCCCAGGGGGCGGGCATTCAGTACTTC; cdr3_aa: CASSTLAPQGAGIQYF